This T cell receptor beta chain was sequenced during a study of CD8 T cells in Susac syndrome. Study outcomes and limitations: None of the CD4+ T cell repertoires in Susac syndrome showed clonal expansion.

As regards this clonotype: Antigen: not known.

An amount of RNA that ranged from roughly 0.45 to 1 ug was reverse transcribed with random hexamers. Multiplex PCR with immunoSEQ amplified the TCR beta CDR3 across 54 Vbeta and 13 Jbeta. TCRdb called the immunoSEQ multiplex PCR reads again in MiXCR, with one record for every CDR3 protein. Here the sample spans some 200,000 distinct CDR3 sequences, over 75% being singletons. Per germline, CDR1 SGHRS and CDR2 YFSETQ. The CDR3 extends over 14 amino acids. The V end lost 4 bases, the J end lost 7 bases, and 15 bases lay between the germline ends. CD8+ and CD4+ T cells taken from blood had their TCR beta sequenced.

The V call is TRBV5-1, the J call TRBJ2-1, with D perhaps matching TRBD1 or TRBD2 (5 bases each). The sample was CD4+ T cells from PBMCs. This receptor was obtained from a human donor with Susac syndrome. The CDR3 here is CASSHRDGANEQFF. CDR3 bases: TGCGCCAGCAGCCACCGGGACGGAGCAAATGAGCAGTTCTTC.